The present T cell receptor beta chain was sequenced within a study of blood T cells in healthy people across ages. Study outcomes and limitations: The unknown donor CMV status may have confounded expanded clonotype changes.

The CDR3 is 14 amino acids. Germline loops: CDR1 SQVTM, CDR2 ANQGSEA. The germline V and J ends were trimmed by 0 bases and 7 bases, with 15 bases remaining between them. Notes on this clonotype: Antigen: not known.

A second PCR of 7 to 11 cycles used a sample-barcoded 5' primer and a J-beta primer mix. TCRdb ran MiXCR on the 5' RACE reads and lists one entry per CDR3 protein. This table holds about 1,400,000 distinct CDR3 sequences, approximately 59% found once. The TCR originated in a young man in good health. The V call is TRBV29-1, the J call TRBJ1-2, with a tentative D call TRBD1 (5 bases). Sequences were obtained from blood. CDR3 DNA sequence: TGCAGCGTTGAAGATGGGAGGGACGGAGGTGGCTACACCTTC. It translates to CSVEDGRDGGGYTF.